The 9 T cell receptor beta chains in this list originate from one sample, sequenced in a study of T cell responses to AZD1222 COVID-19 vaccine. Measured with immunoSEQ multiplex PCR; TCRdb has only the in-frame clones, and not every one. Among around 110,000 clones listed, around 92% were seen once. The sample was peripheral blood, taken 28 days after the second AZD1222 dose. These receptors were obtained from an adult who received the AZD1222 COVID-19 vaccine.

The J gene is TRBJ1-6, the V gene TRBV4-1, with unresolved D. There are 15 residues in the CDR3. Trimming cost V 0 bases and J 11 bases, with 14 bases left between them. CDR1 MGHRA and CDR2 YSYEKL come from the germline V gene. CDR3 coding DNA: TGCGCCAGCAGCCAAGACCGGGTGGCGGGAGCACCCCTCCACTTT. Its protein product is CASSQDRVAGAPLHF.

V gene TRBV2 combines with J gene TRBJ2-2; possible D gene TRBD1, 5 bases. In germline, CDR1 is SNHLY, CDR2 FYNNEI. Trimming removed 1 base at V and 4 bases at J, with 7 bases between. The CDR3 covers 14 residues. The CDR3 nucleotides read TGTGCCAGCAGTGAAGGACAGACCACCGGGGAGCTGTTTTTT. Protein product: CASSEGQTTGELFF.

Of note for this clone: The junction shows a germline mismatch at one end, possibly a read error. The chain employs TRBV2 and TRBJ2-1, with D tentatively TRBD1 or TRBD2 (5 bases each). CDR3 length: 11 residues. CDR1 and CDR2 (germline): SNHLY, FYNNEI. The CDR3 region has the DNA TGTGCCAGCAGTGAATTCGGGCTGGGGGTCTTC. This translates into CASSEFGLGVF.

V and J are TRBV12-3 or TRBV12-4 and TRBJ1-5; TRBD1 aligns across 8 bases. CDR3 length: 13 residues. J gave up 4 bases and V 6 bases, and 2 bases lay outside the gene matches. The CDR3 region is CASSRDRNQPQHF. DNA of the CDR3: TGTGCCAGCAGCAGGGACAGGAATCAGCCCCAGCATTTT.

This chain connects TRBV7-9 to TRBJ2-7; D not resolved. Germline V gene sequence: CDR1 SEHNR, CDR2 FQNEAQ (reference sequence). V lost 5 bases to trimming and J lost 2 bases, with 13 bases between them. The CDR3 is 14 amino acids. This CDR3 is CASSQDRHTYEQYF. CDR3 nucleotides: TGTGCCAGCAGCCAAGATAGACATACCTACGAGCAGTACTTC.

The chain joins TRBV11-1 to TRBJ2-1; D call uncertain. Germline CDR1 and CDR2: SGHAT and FQDESV (reference sequence). CDR3 length: 14 residues. The V and J ends lost 5 bases and 3 bases respectively, with 11 bases between them. In DNA form, the CDR3 reads TGTGCCAGCAGCCCCGGCGTAGTCTACAATGAGCAGTTCTTC. Its translation is CASSPGVVYNEQFF.

The genes are TRBV4-3 and TRBJ1-1; a possible D gene is TRBD1 (6 bases). Trimming took off 0 bases at V and 10 bases at J, with 18 bases between the two ends. This CDR3 comprises 15 residues. Germline V gives CDR1 LGHNA, CDR2 YSLEER. Written as DNA, the CDR3 is TGCGCCAGCAGCCAAGATCTGAGTGGGGGGGCGCGAGCTTTCTTT. It yields the protein CASSQDLSGGARAFF.

The chain combines TRBV11-2 with TRBJ1-2; D not resolved. Germline loops: CDR1 SGHAT, CDR2 FQNNGV. The V end was cut by 1 base, the J end by 8 bases, with 11 bases between. This CDR3 comprises 13 residues. The CDR3 protein is CASSLVRREGYTF. CDR3 DNA: TGTGCCAGCAGCTTAGTGCGCCGGGAAGGCTACACCTTC.

This chain links TRBV7-3 with TRBJ2-1, with 10 nucleotides matching TRBD2. CDR3 length equals 15 residues. V gave up 5 bases and J gave up 3 bases; unmatched junction bases: 4. The germline gives CDR1 SGHTA, CDR2 FQGTGA. CDR3 in DNA: TGTGCCAGCAGCACGACTAGCGGGCTCTACAATGAGCAGTTCTTC. This encodes CASSTTSGLYNEQFF.